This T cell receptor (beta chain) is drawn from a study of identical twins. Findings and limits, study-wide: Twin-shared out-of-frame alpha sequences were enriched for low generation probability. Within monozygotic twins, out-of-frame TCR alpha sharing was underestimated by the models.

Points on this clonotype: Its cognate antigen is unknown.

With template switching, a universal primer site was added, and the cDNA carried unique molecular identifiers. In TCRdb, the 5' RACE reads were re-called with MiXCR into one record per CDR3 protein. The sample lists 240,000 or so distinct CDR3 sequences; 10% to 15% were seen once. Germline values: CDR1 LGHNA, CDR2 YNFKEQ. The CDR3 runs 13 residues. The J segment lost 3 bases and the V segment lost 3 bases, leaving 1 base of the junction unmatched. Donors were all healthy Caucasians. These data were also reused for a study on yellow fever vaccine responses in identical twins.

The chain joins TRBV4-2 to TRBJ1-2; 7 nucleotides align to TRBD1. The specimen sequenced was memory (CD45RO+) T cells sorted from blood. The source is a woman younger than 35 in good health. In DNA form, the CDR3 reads TGTGCCAGCAGCCAGGACAGGCACTATGGCTACACCTTC. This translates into CASSQDRHYGYTF.